Listed below are T cell receptor beta chains from one sample, sequenced in a study of beta chain features in type 1 diabetes. The method was immunoSEQ multiplex PCR; TCRdb's version includes in-frame clones alone and lacks a portion of them. The data contain hundreds of thousands of clones, over 12% of them singletons. Sequenced input: naive CD4+ T cells from blood. These receptors originate from a man aged 18 to 29 with type 1 diabetes. Each CDR3 is given without its conserved first and last residue.

v_call | cdr3_aa
TRBV25-1 | ADRANGTEAF
TRBV7-9 | ASSLLAGTGRDYEQY
TRBV7-2 | ASSDRGHRPYGYT
TRBV6-5 | ASYQGRAGELF
TRBV7-2 | ASSLDPGRELF
TRBV28 | ASSMTSGLVKNIQY
TRBV28 | ASRRLAGGGTDTQY
TRBV15 | ATSVRAGGYTDTQY
TRBV29-1 | SVKSRDLSYEQY
TRBV6-5 | ASSRTSGRAYEQY
TRBV4-2 | ASSQEASRVGTGPQH
TRBV9 | ASSAGQGGYEQY
TRBV11-2 | ASSYRSNRNEQY
TRBV18 | ASSPLAGRGTDTQY
TRBV28 | ASSLPGQGYEQY
TRBV4-1 | ASRVWTSYNEQF
TRBV5-1 | ASSTQTGEETQY
TRBV28 | ASSSGGGRELF
TRBV4-1 | ASSQGYGWDRGGPEAF
TRBV6-5 | ASGKDGTRYEQY
TRBV5-4 | ASSLGGSQGRNTEAF
TRBV19 | ASRKSGGELF
TRBV23-1 | AKQTDFSYEQY
TRBV29-1 | SVDRGTSEAF
TRBV7-2 | ASSLDSSGNYNEQF
TRBV2 | AGKSIGQGGAYGYT
TRBV6-6 | ASTSAGSGRHEQF
TRBV19 | ASNNLRDRGEQY